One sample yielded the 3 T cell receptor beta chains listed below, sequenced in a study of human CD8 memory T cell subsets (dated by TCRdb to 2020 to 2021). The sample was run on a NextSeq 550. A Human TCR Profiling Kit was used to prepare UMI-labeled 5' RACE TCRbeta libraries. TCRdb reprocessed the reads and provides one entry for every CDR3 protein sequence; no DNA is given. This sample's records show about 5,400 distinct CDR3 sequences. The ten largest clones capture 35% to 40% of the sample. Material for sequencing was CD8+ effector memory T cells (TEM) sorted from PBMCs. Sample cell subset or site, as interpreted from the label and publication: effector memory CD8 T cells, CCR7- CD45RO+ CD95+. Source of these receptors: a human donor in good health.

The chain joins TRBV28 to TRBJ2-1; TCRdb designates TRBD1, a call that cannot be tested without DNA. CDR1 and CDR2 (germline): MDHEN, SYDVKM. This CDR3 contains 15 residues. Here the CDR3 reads CASVPRRGRNNEQFF.

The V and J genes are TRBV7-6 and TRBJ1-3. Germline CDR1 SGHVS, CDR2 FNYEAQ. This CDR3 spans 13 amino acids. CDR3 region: CASSSSPGNTIYF.

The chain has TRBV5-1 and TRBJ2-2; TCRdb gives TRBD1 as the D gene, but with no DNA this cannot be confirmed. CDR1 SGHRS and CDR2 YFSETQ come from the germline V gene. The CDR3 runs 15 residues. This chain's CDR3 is CASSPRGASTGELFF.